This TCR beta chain was identified during a study of T cells in Graves' hyperthyroidism and ophthalmopathy. The V end lost 0 bases, the J end lost 2 bases, and 12 bases lay between the germline ends. Per the germline V gene, CDR1 is MGHDK and CDR2 is SYGVNS. The CDR3 covers 16 residues. The source material, RNA transcripts, was used to amplify TCR beta CDR3 regions. Initially, a first-round RT-PCR of the TCR CDR3 employed the HTBI primer set. TCRdb ran MiXCR on the multiplex PCR reads and lists one entry per CDR3 protein. The sample lists 370,000 or so distinct CDR3 sequences, 15% to 18% seen once, with about 30% in the top ten.

The TCR originated in a woman between 18 and 30 years old with Graves' hyperthyroidism that later progressed to Graves' ophthalmopathy. The source material was blood. V usage is TRBV25-1 and J usage is TRBJ2-3; TRBD1 or TRBD2 may be the D gene (5 bases each). The CDR3 DNA reads as TGTGCCAGCAGTGAATATAGAGAGGGGTACACAGATACGCAGTATTTT. Its protein is CASSEYREGYTDTQYF.